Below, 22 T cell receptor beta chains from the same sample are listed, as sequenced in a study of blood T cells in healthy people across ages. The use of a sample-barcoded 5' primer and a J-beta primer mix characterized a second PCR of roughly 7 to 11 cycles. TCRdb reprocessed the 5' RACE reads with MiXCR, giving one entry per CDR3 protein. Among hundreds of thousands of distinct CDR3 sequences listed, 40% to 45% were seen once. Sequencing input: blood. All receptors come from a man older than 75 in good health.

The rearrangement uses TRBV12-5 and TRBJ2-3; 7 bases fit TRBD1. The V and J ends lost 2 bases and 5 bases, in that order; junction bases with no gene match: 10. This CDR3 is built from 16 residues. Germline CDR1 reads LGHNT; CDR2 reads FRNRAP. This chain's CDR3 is CASGLNPGQFIDTQYF. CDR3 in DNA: TGTGCTAGTGGTTTGAATCCGGGACAGTTCATAGATACGCAGTATTTT.

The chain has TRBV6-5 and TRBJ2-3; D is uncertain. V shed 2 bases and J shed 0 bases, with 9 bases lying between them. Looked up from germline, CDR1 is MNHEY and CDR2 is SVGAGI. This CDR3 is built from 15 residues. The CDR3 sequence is CASSYAPTSTDTQYF. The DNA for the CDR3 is TGTGCCAGCAGTTACGCCCCAACAAGCACAGATACGCAGTATTTT.

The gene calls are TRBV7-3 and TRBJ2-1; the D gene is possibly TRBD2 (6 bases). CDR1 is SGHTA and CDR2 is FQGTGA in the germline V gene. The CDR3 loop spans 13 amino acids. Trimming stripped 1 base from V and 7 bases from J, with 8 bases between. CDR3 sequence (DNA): TGTGCCAGCAGCTTAATGGAGGGGAATGAGCAGTTCTTC. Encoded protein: CASSLMEGNEQFF.

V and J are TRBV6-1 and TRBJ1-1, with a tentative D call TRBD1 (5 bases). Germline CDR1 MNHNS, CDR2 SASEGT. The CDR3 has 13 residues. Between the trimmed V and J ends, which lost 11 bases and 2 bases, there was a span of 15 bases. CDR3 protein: CAGNRQTNTEAFF. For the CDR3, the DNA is TGTGCCGGCAATCGACAGACTAACACTGAAGCTTTCTTT.

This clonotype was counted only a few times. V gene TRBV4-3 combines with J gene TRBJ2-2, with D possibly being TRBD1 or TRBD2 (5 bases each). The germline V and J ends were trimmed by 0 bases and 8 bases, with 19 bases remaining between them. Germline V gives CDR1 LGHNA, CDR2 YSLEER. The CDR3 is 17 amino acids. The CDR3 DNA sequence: TGCGCCAGCAGCCAAGAAGGGGCAGGTCTTAAGCGGGGGGAGCTGTTTTTT. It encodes CASSQEGAGLKRGELFF.

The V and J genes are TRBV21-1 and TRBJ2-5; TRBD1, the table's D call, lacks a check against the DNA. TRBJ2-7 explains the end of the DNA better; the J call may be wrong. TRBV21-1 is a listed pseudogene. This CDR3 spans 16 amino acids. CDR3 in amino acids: CASSFPPGQASDEQYF. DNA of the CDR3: TGTGCCAGCAGCTTCCCGCCGGGACAGGCCTCCGACGAGCAGTACTTC.

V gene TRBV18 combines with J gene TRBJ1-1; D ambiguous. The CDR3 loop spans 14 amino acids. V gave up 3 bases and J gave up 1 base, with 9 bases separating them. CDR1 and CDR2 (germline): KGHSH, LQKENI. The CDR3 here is CASSPLKSNTEAFF. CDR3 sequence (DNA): TGTGCCAGCTCACCTCTCAAATCGAACACTGAAGCTTTCTTT.

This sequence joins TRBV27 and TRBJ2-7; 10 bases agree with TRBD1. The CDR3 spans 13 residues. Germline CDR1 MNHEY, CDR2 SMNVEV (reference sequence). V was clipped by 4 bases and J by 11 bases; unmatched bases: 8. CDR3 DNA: TGTGCCAGCAGTTCCGGGACAGGGGCCCGGGAGTACTTC. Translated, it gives CASSSGTGAREYF.

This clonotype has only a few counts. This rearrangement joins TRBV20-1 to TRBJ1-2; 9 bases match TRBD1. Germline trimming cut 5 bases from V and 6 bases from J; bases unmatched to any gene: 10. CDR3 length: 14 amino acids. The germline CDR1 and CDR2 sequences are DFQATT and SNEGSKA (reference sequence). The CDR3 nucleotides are TGCAGTGCTGAGGGGACAGGGAAGGTAGATGGCTACACCTTC. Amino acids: CSAEGTGKVDGYTF.

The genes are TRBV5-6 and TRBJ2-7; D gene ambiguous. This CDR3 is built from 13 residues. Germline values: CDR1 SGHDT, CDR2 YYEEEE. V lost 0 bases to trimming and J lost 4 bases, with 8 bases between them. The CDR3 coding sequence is TGTGCCAGCAGCTTGGCCTCCGTTTACGAGCAGTACTTC. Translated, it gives CASSLASVYEQYF.

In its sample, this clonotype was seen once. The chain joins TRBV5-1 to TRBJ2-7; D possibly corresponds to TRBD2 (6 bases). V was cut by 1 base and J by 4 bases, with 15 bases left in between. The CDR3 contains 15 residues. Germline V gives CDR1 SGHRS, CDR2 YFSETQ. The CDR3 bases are TGCGCCAGCAGCTTGAACCCGGGACTGGGTTACGAGCAGTACTTC. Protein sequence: CASSLNPGLGYEQYF.

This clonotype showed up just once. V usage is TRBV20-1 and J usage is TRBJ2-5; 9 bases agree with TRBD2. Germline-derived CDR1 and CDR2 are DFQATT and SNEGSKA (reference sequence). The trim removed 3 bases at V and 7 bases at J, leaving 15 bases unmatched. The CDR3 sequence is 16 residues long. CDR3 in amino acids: CSASPVSGGIGRTQYF. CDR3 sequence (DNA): TGCAGTGCTAGCCCAGTTAGCGGGGGTATTGGACGGACCCAGTACTTC.

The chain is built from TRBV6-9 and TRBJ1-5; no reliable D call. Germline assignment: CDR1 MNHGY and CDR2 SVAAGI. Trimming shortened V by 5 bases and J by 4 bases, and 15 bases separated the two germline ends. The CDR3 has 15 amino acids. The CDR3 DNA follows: TGTGCCAGCAGTCAGACCCGACGGACTAATCAGCCCCAGCATTTT. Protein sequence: CASSQTRRTNQPQHF.

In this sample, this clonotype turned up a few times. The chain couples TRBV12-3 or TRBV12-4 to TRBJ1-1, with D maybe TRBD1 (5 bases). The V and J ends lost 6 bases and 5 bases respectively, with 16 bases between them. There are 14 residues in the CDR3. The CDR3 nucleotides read TGTGCCAGCAGGCGTCCGGGGCCTCTTACTGAAGCTTTCTTT. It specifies CASRRPGPLTEAFF.

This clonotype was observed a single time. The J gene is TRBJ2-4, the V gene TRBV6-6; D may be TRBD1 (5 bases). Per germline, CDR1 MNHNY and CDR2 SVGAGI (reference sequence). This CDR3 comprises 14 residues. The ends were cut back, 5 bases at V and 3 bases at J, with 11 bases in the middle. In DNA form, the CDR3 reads TGTGCCAGCAGTGACAGTTTAGGCAAAAACATTCAGTACTTC. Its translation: CASSDSLGKNIQYF.

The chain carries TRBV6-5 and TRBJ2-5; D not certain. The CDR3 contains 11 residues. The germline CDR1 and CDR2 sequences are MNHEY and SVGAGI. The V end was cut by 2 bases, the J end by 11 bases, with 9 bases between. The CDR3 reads CASSYMEGQYF. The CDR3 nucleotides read TGTGCCAGCAGTTACATGGAAGGGCAGTACTTC.

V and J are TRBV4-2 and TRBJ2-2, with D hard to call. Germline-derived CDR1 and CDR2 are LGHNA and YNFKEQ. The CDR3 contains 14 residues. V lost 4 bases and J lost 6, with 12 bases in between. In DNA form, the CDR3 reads TGTGCCAGCAGCCCTCAGGTAAAGTCCGGGGAGCTGTTTTTT. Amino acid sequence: CASSPQVKSGELFF.

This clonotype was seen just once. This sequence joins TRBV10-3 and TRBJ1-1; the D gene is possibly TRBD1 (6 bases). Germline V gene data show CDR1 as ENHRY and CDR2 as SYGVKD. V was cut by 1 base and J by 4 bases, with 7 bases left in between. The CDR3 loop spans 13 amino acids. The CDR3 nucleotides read TGTGCCATCAGTGAGTGGGGGCTCACTGAAGCTTTCTTT. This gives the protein CAISEWGLTEAFF.

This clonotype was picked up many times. CDR3 in DNA: TGTGCCAGCAGCTTCCCGGGGTCCTACGAGCAGTACTTC. This codes for CASSFPGSYEQYF. The V and J genes are TRBV7-2 and TRBJ2-7; D is possibly TRBD2 (5 bases). The CDR3 consists of 13 residues. Germline-derived CDR1 and CDR2 are SGHTA and FQGNSA. V lost 3 bases, J lost 1 base, and 7 bases lay in between. Filled out from reference TRBV7-2 and TRBJ2-7, the complete variable domain reads GAGVSQSPSNKVTEKGKDVELRCDPISGHTALYWYRQSLGQGLEFLIYFQGNSAPDKSGLPSDRFSAERTGGSVSTLTIQRTQQEDSAVYLCASSFPGSYEQYFGPGTRLTVT.

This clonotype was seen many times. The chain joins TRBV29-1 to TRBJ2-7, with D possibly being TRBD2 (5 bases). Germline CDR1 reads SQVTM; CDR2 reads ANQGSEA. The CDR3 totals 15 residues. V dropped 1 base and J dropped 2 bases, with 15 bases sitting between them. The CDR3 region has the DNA TGCAGCGTTGAAGTTCCCCGTCCGGGAACCTACGAGCAGTACTTC. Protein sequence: CSVEVPRPGTYEQYF.

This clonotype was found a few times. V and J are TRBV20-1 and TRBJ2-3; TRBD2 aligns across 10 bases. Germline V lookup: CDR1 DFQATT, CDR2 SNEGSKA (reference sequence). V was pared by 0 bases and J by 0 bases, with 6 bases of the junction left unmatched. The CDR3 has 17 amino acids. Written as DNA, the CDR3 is TGCAGTGCTAGAGATCGACTAGCGGGTACTAGCACAGATACGCAGTATTTT. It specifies CSARDRLAGTSTDTQYF.

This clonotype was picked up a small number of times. The CDR3 is CASSYSSGKPDEQFF. The CDR3 DNA is TGTGCCAGCAGTTACTCTAGCGGGAAGCCCGATGAGCAGTTCTTC. The chain recombines TRBV6-5 with TRBJ2-1; 8 bases align to TRBD2. CDR1 is MNHEY and CDR2 is SVGAGI in the germline V gene. The CDR3 length is 15 residues. V gave up 0 bases and J gave up 8 bases; unmatched junction bases: 6.